This T cell receptor beta chain was sequenced during a study of T-cell memory formation after mild COVID-19. For the study at large: Largely donor-specific sequence clusters came from a couple of donors.

This CDR3 has 17 amino acids. V gave up 6 bases and J gave up 5 bases; unmatched junction bases: 13. The germline gives CDR1 DFQATT, CDR2 SNEGSKA (reference sequence). Using constant-segment primers, 5'RACE produced TCR alpha and TCR beta cDNA libraries carrying sample barcodes and UMIs. In TCRdb, the 5' RACE reads were re-called with MiXCR into one record per CDR3 protein. This sample yields roughly 350,000 distinct CDR3 sequences, of which roughly an eighth are seen a single time; approximately 21% belongs to the top ten. This chain connects TRBV20-1 to TRBJ2-2, with 12 positions matching TRBD1. The source of this sequence is a man younger than 30 who had mild COVID-19 (a few samples of this study predate the infection). Cell type and time point are not known. The source material was PBMCs or a T cell subset sorted from them (not recorded which). CDR3 in amino acids: CSAPHRGQGAWTGELFF. The DNA of the CDR3 is TGCAGTGCCCCTCACCGGGGACAGGGGGCCTGGACCGGGGAGCTGTTTTTT.